These 12 T cell receptor beta chains share one sample of origin, sequenced in a study of T cell repertoires in cytomegalovirus infection. These receptors lack a known antigen. TCRdb itself ran the reads through MiXCR, one entry per CDR3 protein. Of approximately 120,000 distinct CDR3 sequences detected, under 30% appear once; the ten largest clones hold around 80%. Sequences were derived from CD8+ T cells from cultured PBMCs, sampled from culture after CMV antigen stimulation. These receptor sequences come from a human donor in good health (CMV status not recorded). Some clones in this sample may be carry-over from other donors' samples.

This chain links TRBV5-6 with TRBJ2-1, with D possibly TRBD1 on 6 matching bases. CDR3 length: 14 amino acids. The germline gives CDR1 SGHDT, CDR2 YYEEEE. V was clipped by 4 bases and J by 8 bases, with 16 bases between them. The CDR3 sequence is CASSPQIRTDEQFF. The DNA for the CDR3 is TGTGCCAGCAGCCCCCAAATCCGGACAGATGAGCAGTTCTTC.

J is TRBJ2-1 and V is TRBV2, with D tentatively TRBD1 or TRBD2 (6 bases each). V was shortened by 4 bases and J by 4 bases, with 20 bases between the two germline ends. CDR3 length: 17 amino acids. The germline V gene encodes CDR1 SNHLY and CDR2 FYNNEI. The CDR3 reads CASSAQGGHNMYNEQFF. For the CDR3, the DNA is TGTGCCAGCAGTGCCCAAGGGGGGCATAATATGTACAATGAGCAGTTCTTC.

This clonotype was recorded at least ten times. The V call is TRBV2, the J call TRBJ2-1, with 11 bases that match TRBD1. Trimming took 4 bases from V and 2 from J; bases not matched to a gene: 1. CDR3 length equals 15 residues. Per germline, CDR1 SNHLY and CDR2 FYNNEI. This CDR3 reads CASSGGQGAYNEQFF. CDR3 nucleotides: TGTGCCAGCAGTGGGGGACAGGGGGCCTACAATGAGCAGTTCTTC.

This clonotype has more than one count but fewer than ten. The chain recombines TRBV27 with TRBJ2-7, with D perhaps assigned TRBD1 or TRBD2 (5 bases each). V gave up 7 bases and J gave up 2 bases, with 18 bases separating them. Germline CDR1 MNHEY, CDR2 SMNVEV (reference sequence). This CDR3 contains 15 residues. The CDR3 loop reads CASTPRGPGPYEQYF. The CDR3 bases are TGTGCCAGCACCCCCCGGGGACCGGGACCCTACGAGCAGTACTTC.

This clonotype turned up a few times. This chain joins TRBV2 and TRBJ2-1, with 8 nucleotides matching TRBD1. The length of the CDR3 is 13 residues. Germline V gene data show CDR1 as SNHLY and CDR2 as FYNNEI. V gave up 8 bases and J gave up 8 bases; unmatched junction bases: 8. CDR3 residues: CASEAGTGDEQFF. CDR3 DNA sequence: TGTGCCAGCGAGGCCGGGACAGGCGATGAGCAGTTCTTC.

This clonotype appeared a few times. V usage is TRBV2 and J usage is TRBJ2-5; no definite D call. The CDR3 spans 14 residues. CDR1 SNHLY and CDR2 FYNNEI come from the germline V gene. The V end lost 3 bases, the J end lost 5 bases, and 13 bases lay between the germline ends. The CDR3 sequence: CASSDRVGSETQYF. CDR3 bases: TGTGCCAGCAGTGATAGGGTAGGCTCGGAGACCCAGTACTTC.

Only a few counts were recorded for this clonotype. The chain has TRBV5-6 and TRBJ2-1; D tentatively reads TRBD1 or TRBD2 (6 bases each). CDR1 is SGHDT, CDR2 YYEEEE, per germline. This CDR3 comprises 13 residues. The V gene lost 4 bases and the J gene lost 6 bases, with 11 bases spanning the gap. This CDR3 is CASSRTGANEQFF. CDR3 bases: TGTGCCAGCAGCCGCACGGGGGCCAATGAGCAGTTCTTC.

This clonotype was recorded at least ten times. J is TRBJ1-5 and V is TRBV2; 9 nucleotides match TRBD1. Germline CDR1 reads SNHLY; CDR2 reads FYNNEI. The junction had 6 bases not matched to a gene; V was cut back by 4 bases and J by 5 bases. The CDR3 is made up of 15 amino acids. The CDR3 DNA sequence: TGTGCCAGCAGTGGGGACAGGGAGGGTTATCAGCCCCAGCATTTT. Its translation is CASSGDREGYQPQHF.

In this sample, this clonotype turned up a few times. The rearrangement uses TRBV27 and TRBJ1-3; TRBD1 matches 7 bases. This CDR3 has 15 amino acids. CDR1 and CDR2 (germline): MNHEY, SMNVEV (reference sequence). Trimming took 5 bases from V and 0 from J; bases not matched to a gene: 4. In nucleotides, the CDR3 is TGTGCCAGCAGTAATACAGGGGCCTCTGGAAACACCATATATTTT. Translated, it gives CASSNTGASGNTIYF.

The chain employs TRBV2 and TRBJ2-7; a weak D match, TRBD2 (5 bases). This CDR3 has 14 amino acids. Germline CDR1 and CDR2: SNHLY and FYNNEI. The V end lost 2 bases, the J end lost 1 base, and 9 bases lay between the germline ends. The CDR3 is CASSENGVSYEQYF. The CDR3 DNA is TGTGCCAGCAGTGAAAACGGGGTGTCCTACGAGCAGTACTTC. Looking up the rest from reference TRBV2 and TRBJ2-7 gives the full variable domain: EPEVTQTPSHQVTQMGQEVILRCVPISNHLYFYWYRQILGQKVEFLVSFYNNEISEKSEIFDDQFSVERPDGSNFTLKIRSTKLEDSAMYFCASSENGVSYEQYFGPGTRLTVT.

The chain combines TRBV28 with TRBJ2-3; a weak D match, TRBD2 (7 bases). Deletions cut 6 bases from V and 0 bases from J, with 13 bases between. The CDR3 length is 15 residues. Germline-derived CDR1 and CDR2 are MDHEN and SYDVKM. The chain's CDR3 is CASSRRGPSTDTQYF. The CDR3 DNA follows: TGTGCCAGCAGCCGGCGGGGGCCTAGCACAGATACGCAGTATTTT.

This clonotype was detected a few times. The chain joins TRBV7-8 to TRBJ2-2, with D unclear. This CDR3 has 11 residues. Trimming removed 3 bases from V and 9 bases from J, with 5 bases in between. The germline CDR1 and CDR2 sequences are SGHVS and FQNEAQ. CDR3 sequence (DNA): TGTGCCAGCAGCTTGGGTTGGGAGCTGTTTTTT. Translation: CASSLGWELFF.